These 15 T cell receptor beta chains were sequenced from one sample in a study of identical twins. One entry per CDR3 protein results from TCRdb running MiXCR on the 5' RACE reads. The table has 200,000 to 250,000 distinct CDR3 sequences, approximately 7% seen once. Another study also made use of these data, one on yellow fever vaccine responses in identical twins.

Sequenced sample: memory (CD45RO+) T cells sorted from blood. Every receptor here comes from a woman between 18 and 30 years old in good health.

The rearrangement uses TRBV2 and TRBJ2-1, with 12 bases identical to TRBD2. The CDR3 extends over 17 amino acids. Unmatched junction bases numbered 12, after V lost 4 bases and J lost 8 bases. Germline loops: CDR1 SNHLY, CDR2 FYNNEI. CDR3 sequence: CASSVSTSGRRGDEQFF. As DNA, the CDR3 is TGTGCCAGCAGTGTGAGCACTAGCGGGAGGAGGGGCGATGAGCAGTTCTTC.

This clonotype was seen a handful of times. DNA for the CDR3: TGCAGTGCTTCGGGAATCAGGGGCTGGAACGAGCAGTACTTC. Translation: CSASGIRGWNEQYF. The chain carries TRBV20-1 and TRBJ2-7; tentative D call: TRBD1 (6 bases). The CDR3 consists of 14 residues. Trimming stripped 5 bases from V and 5 bases from J, with 19 bases between. The germline CDR1 and CDR2 sequences are DFQATT and SNEGSKA (reference sequence).

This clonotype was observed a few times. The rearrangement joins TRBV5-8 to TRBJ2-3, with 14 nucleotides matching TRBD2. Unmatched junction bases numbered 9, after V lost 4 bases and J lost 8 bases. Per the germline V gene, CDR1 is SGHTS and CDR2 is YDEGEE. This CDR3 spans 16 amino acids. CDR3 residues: CASSLGLAGVTSTQYF. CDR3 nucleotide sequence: TGTGCCAGCAGCCTGGGACTAGCGGGAGTGACCTCTACGCAGTATTTT.

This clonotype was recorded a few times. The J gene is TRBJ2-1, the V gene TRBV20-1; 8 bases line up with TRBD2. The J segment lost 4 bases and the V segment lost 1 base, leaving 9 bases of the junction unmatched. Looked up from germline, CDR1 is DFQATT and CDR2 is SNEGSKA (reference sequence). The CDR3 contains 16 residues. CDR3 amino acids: CSARGPRLARYNEQFF. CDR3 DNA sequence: TGCAGTGCTAGAGGTCCTAGACTAGCGAGATACAATGAGCAGTTCTTC.

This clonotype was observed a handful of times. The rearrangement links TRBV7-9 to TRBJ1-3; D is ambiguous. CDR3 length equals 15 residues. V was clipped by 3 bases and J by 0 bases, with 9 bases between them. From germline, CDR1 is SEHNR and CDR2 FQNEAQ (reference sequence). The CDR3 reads CASSFSAPSGNTIYF. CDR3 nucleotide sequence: TGTGCCAGCAGCTTCTCCGCGCCCTCTGGAAACACCATATATTTT. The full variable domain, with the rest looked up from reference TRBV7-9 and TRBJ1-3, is DTGVSQNPRHKITKRGQNVTFRCDPISEHNRLYWYRQTLGQGPEFLTYFQNEAQLEKSRLLSDRFSAERPKGSFSTLEIQRTEQGDSAMYLCASSFSAPSGNTIYFGEGSWLTVV.

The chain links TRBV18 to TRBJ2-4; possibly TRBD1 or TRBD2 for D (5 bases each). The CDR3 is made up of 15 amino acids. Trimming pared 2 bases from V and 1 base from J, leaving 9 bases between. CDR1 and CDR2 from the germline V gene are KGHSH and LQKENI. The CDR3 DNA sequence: TGTGCCAGCTCACCAGCCAGGGAGGCCAAAAACATTCAGTACTTC. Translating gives CASSPAREAKNIQYF.

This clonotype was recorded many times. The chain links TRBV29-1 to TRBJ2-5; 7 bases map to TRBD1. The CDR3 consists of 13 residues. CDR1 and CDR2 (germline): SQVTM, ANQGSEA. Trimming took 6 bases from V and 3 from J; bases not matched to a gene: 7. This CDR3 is CSVRGTEKETQYF. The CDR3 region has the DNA TGCAGCGTGAGGGGGACAGAGAAAGAGACCCAGTACTTC.

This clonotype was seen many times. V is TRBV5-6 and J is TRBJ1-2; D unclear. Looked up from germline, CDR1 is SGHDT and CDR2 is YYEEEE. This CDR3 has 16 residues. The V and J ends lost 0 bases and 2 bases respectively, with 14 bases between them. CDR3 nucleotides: TGTGCCAGCAGCTTGGACCGACGGTCGAGGAACTATGGCTACACCTTC. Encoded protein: CASSLDRRSRNYGYTF.

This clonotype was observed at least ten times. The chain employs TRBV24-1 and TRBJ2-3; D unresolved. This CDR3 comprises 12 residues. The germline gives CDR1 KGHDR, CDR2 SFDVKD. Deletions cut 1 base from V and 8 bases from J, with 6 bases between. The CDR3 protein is CATSDLGLTQYF. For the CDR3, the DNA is TGTGCCACCAGTGATTTAGGGCTTACGCAGTATTTT.

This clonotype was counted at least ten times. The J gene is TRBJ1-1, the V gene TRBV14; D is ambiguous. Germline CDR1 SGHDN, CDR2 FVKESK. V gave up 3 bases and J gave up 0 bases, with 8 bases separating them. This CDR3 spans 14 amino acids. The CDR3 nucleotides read TGTGCCAGCAGCCAGAACACCCTGAACACTGAAGCTTTCTTT. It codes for CASSQNTLNTEAFF. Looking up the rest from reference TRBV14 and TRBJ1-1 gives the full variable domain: EAGVTQFPSHSVIEKGQTVTLRCDPISGHDNLYWYRRVMGKEIKFLLHFVKESKQDESGMPNNRFLAERTGGTYSTLKVQPAELEDSGVYFCASSQNTLNTEAFFGQGTRLTVV.

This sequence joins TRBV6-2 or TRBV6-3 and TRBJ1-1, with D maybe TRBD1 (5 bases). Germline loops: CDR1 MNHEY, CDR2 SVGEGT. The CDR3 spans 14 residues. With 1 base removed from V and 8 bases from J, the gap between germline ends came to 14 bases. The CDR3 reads CASSYYRDRAEAFF. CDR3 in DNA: TGTGCCAGCAGTTACTACCGGGACCGGGCCGAAGCTTTCTTT.

The CDR3 DNA sequence: TGTGCCAGCAGTTTAGAGGGGGGGCCTCCCTACGAGCAGTACTTC. This gives the protein CASSLEGGPPYEQYF. V is TRBV28 and J is TRBJ2-7; D possibly corresponds to TRBD2 (7 bases). Germline-derived CDR1 and CDR2 are MDHEN and SYDVKM. Deletions cut 2 bases from V and 2 bases from J, with 13 bases between. This CDR3 contains 15 residues.

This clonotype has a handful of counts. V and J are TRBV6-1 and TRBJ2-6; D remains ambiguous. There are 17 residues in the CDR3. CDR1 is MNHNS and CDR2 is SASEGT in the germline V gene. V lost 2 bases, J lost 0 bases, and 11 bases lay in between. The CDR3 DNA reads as TGTGCCAGCAGTGAACAAGGTTGGGTCTCTGGGGCCAACGTCCTGACTTTC. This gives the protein CASSEQGWVSGANVLTF.

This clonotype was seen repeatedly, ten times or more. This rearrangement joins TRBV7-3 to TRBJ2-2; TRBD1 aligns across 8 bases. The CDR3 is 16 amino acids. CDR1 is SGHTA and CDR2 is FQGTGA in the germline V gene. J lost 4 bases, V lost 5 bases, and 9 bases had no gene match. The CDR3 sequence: CASSQVTGVVTGELFF. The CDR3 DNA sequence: TGTGCCAGCAGCCAAGTGACAGGGGTTGTCACCGGGGAGCTGTTTTTT. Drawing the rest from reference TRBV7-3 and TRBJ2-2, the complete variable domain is GAGVSQTPSNKVTEKGKYVELRCDPISGHTALYWYRQSLGQGPEFLIYFQGTGAADDSGLPNDRFFAVRPEGSVSTLKIQRTERGDSAVYLCASSQVTGVVTGELFFGEGSRLTVL.

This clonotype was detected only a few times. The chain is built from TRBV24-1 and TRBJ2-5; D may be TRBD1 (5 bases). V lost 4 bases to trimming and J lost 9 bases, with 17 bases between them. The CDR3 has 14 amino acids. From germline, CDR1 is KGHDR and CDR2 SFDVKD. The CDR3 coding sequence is TGTGCCACCAGTGACCCAGGACAAGGCCGTGCCCAGTACTTC. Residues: CATSDPGQGRAQYF.